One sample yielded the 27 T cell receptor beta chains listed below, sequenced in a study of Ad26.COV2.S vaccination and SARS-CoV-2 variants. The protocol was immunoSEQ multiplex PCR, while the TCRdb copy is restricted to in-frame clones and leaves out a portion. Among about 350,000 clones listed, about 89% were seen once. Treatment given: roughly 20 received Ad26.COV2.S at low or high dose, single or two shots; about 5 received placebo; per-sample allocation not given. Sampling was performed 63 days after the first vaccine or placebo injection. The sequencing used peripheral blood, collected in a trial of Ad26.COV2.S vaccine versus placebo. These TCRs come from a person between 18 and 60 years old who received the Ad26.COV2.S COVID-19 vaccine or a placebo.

The CDR3: CASSWSRSLINNEQFF. The DNA for the CDR3 is TGTGCCAGCAGTTGGTCTCGCAGCTTAATTAACAATGAGCAGTTCTTC. The V and J genes are TRBV28 and TRBJ2-1; D is ambiguous. The germline gives CDR1 MDHEN, CDR2 SYDVKM. V gave up 4 bases and J gave up 5 bases, with 18 bases separating them. The CDR3 runs to 16 residues.

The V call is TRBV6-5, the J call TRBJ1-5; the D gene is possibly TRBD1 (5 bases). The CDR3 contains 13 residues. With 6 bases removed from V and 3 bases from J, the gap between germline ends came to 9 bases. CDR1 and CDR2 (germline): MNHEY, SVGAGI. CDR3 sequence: CASRQVFNQPQHF. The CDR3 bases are TGTGCCAGCAGACAGGTCTTCAATCAGCCCCAGCATTTT.

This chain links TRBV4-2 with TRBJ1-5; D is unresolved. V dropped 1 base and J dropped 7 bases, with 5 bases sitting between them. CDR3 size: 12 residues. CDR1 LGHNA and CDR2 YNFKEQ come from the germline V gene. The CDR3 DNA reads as TGTGCCAGCAGCCAAGGGCGGCAGCCCCAGCATTTT. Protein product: CASSQGRQPQHF.

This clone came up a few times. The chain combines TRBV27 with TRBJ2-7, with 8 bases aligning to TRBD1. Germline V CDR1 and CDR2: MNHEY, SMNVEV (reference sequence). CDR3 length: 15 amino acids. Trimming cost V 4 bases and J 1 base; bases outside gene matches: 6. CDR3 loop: CASSSDRAGSYEQYF. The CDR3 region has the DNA TGTGCCAGCAGTTCGGACAGGGCCGGATCCTACGAGCAGTACTTC.

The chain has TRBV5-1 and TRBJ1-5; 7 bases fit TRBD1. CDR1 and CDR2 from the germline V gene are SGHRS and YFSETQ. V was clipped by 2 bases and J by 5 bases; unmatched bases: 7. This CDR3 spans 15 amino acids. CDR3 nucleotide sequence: TGCGCCAGCAGCTTCGAGGGGGCAGACCATCAGCCCCAGCATTTT. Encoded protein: CASSFEGADHQPQHF.

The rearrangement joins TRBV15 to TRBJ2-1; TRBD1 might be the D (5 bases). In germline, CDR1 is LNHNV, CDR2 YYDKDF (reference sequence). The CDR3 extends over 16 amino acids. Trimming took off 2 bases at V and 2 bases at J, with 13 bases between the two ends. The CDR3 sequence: CATSRTGQAAYNEQFF. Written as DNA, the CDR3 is TGTGCCACCAGCAGAACAGGACAAGCCGCCTACAATGAGCAGTTCTTC.

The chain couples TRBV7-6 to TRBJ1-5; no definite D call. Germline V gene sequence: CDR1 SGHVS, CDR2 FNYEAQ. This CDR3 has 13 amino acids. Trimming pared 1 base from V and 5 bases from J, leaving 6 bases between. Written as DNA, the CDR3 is TGTGCCAGCAGCTTAGACATCTATCAGCCCCAGCATTTT. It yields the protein CASSLDIYQPQHF.

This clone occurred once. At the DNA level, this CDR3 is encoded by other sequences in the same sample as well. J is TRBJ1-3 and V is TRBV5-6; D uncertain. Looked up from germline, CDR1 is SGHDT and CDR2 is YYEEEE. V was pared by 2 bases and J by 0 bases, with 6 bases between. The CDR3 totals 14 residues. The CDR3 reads CASSLGNSGNTIYF. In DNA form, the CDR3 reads TGTGCCAGCAGCTTAGGGAACTCTGGAAACACCATATATTTT.

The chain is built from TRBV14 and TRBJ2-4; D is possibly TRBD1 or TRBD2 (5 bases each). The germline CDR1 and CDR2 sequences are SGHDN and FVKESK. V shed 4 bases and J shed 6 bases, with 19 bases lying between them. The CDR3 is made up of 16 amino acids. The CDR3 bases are TGTGCCAGCAGCCGCCGGGACGGCTTAATGGGAAACATTCAGTACTTC. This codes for CASSRRDGLMGNIQYF.

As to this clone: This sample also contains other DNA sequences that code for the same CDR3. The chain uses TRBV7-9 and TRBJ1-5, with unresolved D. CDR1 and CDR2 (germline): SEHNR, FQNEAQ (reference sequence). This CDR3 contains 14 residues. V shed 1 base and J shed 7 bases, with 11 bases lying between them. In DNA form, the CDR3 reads TGTGCCAGCAGCTTAGGCGGGCTTTCCCAGCCCCAGCATTTT. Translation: CASSLGGLSQPQHF.

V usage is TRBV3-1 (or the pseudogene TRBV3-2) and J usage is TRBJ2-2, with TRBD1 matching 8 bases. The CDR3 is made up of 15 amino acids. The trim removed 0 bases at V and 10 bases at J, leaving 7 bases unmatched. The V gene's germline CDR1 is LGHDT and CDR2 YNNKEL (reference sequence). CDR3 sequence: CASSQEMTGDVELFF. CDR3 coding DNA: TGTGCCAGCAGCCAAGAAATGACAGGGGACGTGGAGCTGTTTTTT.

The CDR3 DNA follows: TGTGCCAGCAGTGAATTCCGGGCGGGGTTTAGCAATCAGCCCCAGCATTTT. Protein sequence: CASSEFRAGFSNQPQHF. The genes are TRBV6-1 and TRBJ1-5; D unclear. Germline V gene lookup returns CDR1 MNHNS and CDR2 SASEGT. Trimming took 2 bases from V and 0 from J, leaving 14 bases between them. The CDR3 is 17 amino acids.

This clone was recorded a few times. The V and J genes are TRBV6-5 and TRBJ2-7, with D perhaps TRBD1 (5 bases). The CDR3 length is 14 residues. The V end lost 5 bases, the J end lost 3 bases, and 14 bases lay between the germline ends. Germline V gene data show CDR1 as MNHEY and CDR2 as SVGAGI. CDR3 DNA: TGTGCCAGCAGTAATACAGGCATGAACTACGAGCAGTACTTC. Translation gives CASSNTGMNYEQYF.

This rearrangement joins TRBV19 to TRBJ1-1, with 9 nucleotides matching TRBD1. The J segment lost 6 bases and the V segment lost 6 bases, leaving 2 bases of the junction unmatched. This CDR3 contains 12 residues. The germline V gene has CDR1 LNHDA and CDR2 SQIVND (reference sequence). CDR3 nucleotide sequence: TGTGCCAGTAGCAGGACAGGGGCTGAAGCTTTCTTT. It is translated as CASSRTGAEAFF.

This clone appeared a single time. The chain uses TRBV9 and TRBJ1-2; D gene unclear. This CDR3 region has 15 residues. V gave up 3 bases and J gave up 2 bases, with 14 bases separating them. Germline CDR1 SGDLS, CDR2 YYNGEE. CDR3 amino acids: CASSAGGNWNYGYTF. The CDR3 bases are TGTGCCAGCAGCGCAGGAGGCAACTGGAACTATGGCTACACCTTC.

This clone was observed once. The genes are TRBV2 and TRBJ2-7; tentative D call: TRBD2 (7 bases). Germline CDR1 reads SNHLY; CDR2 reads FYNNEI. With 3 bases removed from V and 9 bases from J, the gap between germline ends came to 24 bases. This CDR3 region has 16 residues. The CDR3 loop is CASSDGGAVLRSLQYF. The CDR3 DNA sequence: TGTGCCAGCAGTGATGGGGGGGCAGTTCTGCGGAGCCTGCAGTACTTC.

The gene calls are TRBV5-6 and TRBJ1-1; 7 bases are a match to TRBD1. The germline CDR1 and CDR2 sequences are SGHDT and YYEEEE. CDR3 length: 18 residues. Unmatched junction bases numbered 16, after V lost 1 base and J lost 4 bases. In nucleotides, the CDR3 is TGTGCCAGCAGCTTGTGGGGTTCTCAGGACAGGAGGGGCACTGAAGCTTTCTTT. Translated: CASSLWGSQDRRGTEAFF.

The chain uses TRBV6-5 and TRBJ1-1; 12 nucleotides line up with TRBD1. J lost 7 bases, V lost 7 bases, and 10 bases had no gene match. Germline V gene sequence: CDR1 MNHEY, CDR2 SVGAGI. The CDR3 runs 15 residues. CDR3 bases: TGTGCCAGCATCTCCCGGGACAGGGGGCTGGGTGAAGCTTTCTTT. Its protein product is CASISRDRGLGEAFF.

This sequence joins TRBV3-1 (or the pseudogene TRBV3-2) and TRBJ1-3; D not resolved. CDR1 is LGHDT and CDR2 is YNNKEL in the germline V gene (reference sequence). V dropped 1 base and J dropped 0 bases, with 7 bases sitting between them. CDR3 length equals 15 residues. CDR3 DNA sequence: TGTGCCAGCAGCCAAGGCGCTAGCTCTGGAAACACCATATATTTT. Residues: CASSQGASSGNTIYF.

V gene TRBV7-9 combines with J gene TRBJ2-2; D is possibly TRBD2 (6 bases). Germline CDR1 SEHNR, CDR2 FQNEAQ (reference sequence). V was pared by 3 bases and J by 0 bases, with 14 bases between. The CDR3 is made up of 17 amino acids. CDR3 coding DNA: TGTGCCAGCAGCTTTATTTATCGGGGGACGAACACCGGGGAGCTGTTTTTT. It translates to CASSFIYRGTNTGELFF.

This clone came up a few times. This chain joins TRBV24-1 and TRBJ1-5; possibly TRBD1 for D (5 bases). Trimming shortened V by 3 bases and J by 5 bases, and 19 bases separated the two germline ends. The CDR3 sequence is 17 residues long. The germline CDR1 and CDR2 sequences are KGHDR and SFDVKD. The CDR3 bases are TGTGCCACCAGTGATGATACTTCGGGGGGTGGGCATCAGCCCCAGCATTTT. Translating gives CATSDDTSGGGHQPQHF.

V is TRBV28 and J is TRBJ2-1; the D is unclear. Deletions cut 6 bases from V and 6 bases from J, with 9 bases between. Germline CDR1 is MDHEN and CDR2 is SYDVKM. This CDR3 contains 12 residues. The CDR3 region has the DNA TGTGCCAGCAGCTCCGATTTCAATGAGCAGTTCTTC. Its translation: CASSSDFNEQFF.

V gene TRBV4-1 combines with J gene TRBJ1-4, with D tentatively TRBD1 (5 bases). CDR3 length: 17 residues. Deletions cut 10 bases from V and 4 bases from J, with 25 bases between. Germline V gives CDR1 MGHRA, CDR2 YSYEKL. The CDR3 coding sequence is TGCGCCACCTCCCCGGGGGGGGAATTCCTCGGTAATGAAAAACTGTTTTTT. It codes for CATSPGGEFLGNEKLFF.

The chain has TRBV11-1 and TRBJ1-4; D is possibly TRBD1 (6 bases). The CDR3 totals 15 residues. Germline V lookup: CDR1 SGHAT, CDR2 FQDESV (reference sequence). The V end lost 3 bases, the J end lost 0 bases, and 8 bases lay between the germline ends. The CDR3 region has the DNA TGTGCCAGCAGCTTGGACAGAGCAACTAATGAAAAACTGTTTTTT. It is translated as CASSLDRATNEKLFF.

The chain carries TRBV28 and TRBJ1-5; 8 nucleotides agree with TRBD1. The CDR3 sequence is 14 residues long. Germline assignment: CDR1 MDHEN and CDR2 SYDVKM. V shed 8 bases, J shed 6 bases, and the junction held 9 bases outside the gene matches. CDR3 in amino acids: CASLDREGGQPQHF. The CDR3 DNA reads TGTGCCAGCCTGGACAGGGAAGGGGGTCAGCCCCAGCATTTT.

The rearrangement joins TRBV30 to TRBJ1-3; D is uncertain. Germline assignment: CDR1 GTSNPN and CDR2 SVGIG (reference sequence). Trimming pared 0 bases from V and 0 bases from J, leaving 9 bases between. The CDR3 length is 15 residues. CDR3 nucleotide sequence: TGTGCCTGGAGTGTACTCGGGAGCTCTGGAAACACCATATATTTT. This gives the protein CAWSVLGSSGNTIYF.

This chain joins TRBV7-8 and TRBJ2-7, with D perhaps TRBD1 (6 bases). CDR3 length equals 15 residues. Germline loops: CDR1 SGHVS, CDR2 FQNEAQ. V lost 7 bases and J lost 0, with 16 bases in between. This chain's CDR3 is CASTRSRDTSYEQYF. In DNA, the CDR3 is TGTGCCAGCACCCGATCCCGGGACACCTCCTACGAGCAGTACTTC.